This passage covers 9 T cell receptor beta chains from one sample sequenced in a study of cytomegalovirus exposure and HLA in healthy donors. The PCR had 60 Vbeta and 13 Jbeta primers. Generated by immunoSEQ multiplex PCR, the TCRdb table keeps only in-frame clones and is missing some. The sample contains 150,000 to 200,000 clones, over 70% of which appear only once. The sequenced sample consisted of PBMCs. The receptors shown here come from a woman between 40 and 55 years old in good health and CMV-seronegative.

This chain uses TRBV28 with TRBJ1-6; D remains ambiguous. CDR1 and CDR2 (germline): MDHEN, SYDVKM. The ends were cut back, 3 bases at V and 3 bases at J, with 12 bases in the middle. The CDR3 consists of 16 residues. The CDR3 reads CASSFLVRYYNSPLHF. Written as DNA, the CDR3 is TGTGCCAGCAGTTTCCTCGTCCGGTACTATAATTCACCCCTCCACTTT.

This chain joins TRBV27 and TRBJ1-2, with no clear D. CDR1 and CDR2 from the germline V gene are MNHEY and SMNVEV (reference sequence). Trimming took off 1 base at V and 0 bases at J, with 15 bases between the two ends. CDR3 length: 17 residues. Written as DNA, the CDR3 is TGTGCCAGCAGTTTATTGGGCTCAAAAATTCCTAACTATGGCTACACCTTC. Its translation: CASSLLGSKIPNYGYTF.

The chain joins TRBV10-3 to TRBJ2-1, with TRBD1 matching 11 bases. This CDR3 region has 14 residues. Trimming took 5 bases from V and 7 from J; bases not matched to a gene: 4. Per germline, CDR1 ENHRY and CDR2 SYGVKD. For the CDR3, the DNA is TGTGCCATCAGTCCGGACAGGGGGCCAAATGAGCAGTTCTTC. Translation gives CAISPDRGPNEQFF.

The rearrangement links TRBV7-3 to TRBJ1-1; D gene unclear. V was cut by 5 bases and J by 10 bases, with 17 bases left in between. CDR1 is SGHTA, CDR2 FQGTGA, per germline. The CDR3 length is 13 residues. CDR3 coding DNA: TGTGCCAGCAGCCAAGGGCCCCCGGAGGCAGCTTTCTTT. The encoded protein is CASSQGPPEAAFF.

CDR3 protein: CASSREGEVSTGELFF. In nucleotides, the CDR3 is TGTGCCAGCAGCAGAGAGGGCGAGGTCTCCACCGGGGAGCTGTTTTTT. This chain joins TRBV11-3 and TRBJ2-2; maybe TRBD2 (5 bases). CDR3 length: 16 amino acids. V lost 5 bases, J lost 4 bases, and 17 bases lay in between. Germline V gene data show CDR1 as SGHNT and CDR2 as YENEEA. Full variable domain (rest looked up from reference TRBV11-3 and TRBJ2-2): EAGVVQSPRYKIIEKKQPVAFWCNPISGHNTLYWYLQNLGQGPELLIRYENEEAVDDSQLPKDRFSAERLKGVDSTLKIQPAELGDSAVYLCASSREGEVSTGELFFGEGSRLTVL.

The V and J genes are TRBV7-2 and TRBJ2-7; perhaps TRBD1 as D (6 bases). V was pared by 5 bases and J by 3 bases, with 14 bases between. Germline-derived CDR1 and CDR2 are SGHTA and FQGNSA. There are 14 residues in the CDR3. CDR3 coding DNA: TGTGCCAGCAGCCCGAACGGACAGCGCTACGAGCAGTACTTC. This gives the protein CASSPNGQRYEQYF.

The chain employs TRBV6-6 and TRBJ1-1, with 8 bases lining up with TRBD1. The CDR3 sequence is 14 residues long. Germline V gene data show CDR1 as MNHNY and CDR2 as SVGAGI (reference sequence). Germline trimming cut 2 bases from V and 3 bases from J; bases unmatched to any gene: 2. CDR3 nucleotides: TGTGCCAGCAGTTACCCGACAGGGGACACTGAAGCTTTCTTT. This codes for CASSYPTGDTEAFF.

V and J are TRBV2 and TRBJ2-1; 7 positions agree with TRBD2. From germline, CDR1 is SNHLY and CDR2 FYNNEI. There are 15 residues in the CDR3. V gave up 3 bases and J gave up 3 bases; unmatched junction bases: 5. The CDR3 loop is CASSEASGYYNEQFF. As DNA, the CDR3 is TGTGCCAGCAGTGAGGCTAGCGGATACTACAATGAGCAGTTCTTC.

A remark on this clone: In the same sample, other DNA sequences code for this CDR3. V is TRBV7-2 and J is TRBJ1-2; the match to TRBD1 covers 9 bases. This CDR3 contains 16 residues. Germline-derived CDR1 and CDR2 are SGHTA and FQGNSA. The J segment lost 2 bases and the V segment lost 5 bases, leaving 9 bases of the junction unmatched. Written as DNA, the CDR3 is TGTGCCAGCAGCCTACTGGGACAGGGTCGGAACTATGGCTACACCTTC. This encodes CASSLLGQGRNYGYTF.